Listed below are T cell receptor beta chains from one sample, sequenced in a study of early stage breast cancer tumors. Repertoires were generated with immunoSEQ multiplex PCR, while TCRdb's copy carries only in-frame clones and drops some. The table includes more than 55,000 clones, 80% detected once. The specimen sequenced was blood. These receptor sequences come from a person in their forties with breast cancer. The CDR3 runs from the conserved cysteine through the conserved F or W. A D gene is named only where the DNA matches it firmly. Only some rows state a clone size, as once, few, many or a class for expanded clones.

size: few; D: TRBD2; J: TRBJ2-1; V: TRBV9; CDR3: CASSVAGGPREQFF; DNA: TGTGCCAGCAGCGTAGCGGGAGGGCCTAGGGAGCAGTTCTTC
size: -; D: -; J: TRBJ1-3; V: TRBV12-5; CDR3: CASGLRAERYSGNTIYF; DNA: TGTGCTAGTGGTTTGCGTGCGGAGAGATACTCTGGAAACACCATATATTTT
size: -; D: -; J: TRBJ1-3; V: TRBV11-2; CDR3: CASSSGPTSGNTIYF; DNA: TGTGCCAGCAGCTCCGGCCCGACCTCTGGAAACACCATATATTTT
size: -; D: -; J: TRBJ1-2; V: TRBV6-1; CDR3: CASSPTDFYGYTF; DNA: TGTGCCAGCAGCCCCACGGACTTCTATGGCTACACCTTC
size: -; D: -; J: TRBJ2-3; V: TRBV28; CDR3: CASSLDPGGLDTQYF; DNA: TGTGCCAGCAGTTTGGACCCAGGAGGGTTAGATACGCAGTATTTT
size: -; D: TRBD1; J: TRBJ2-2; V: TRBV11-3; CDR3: CASSPEGAGGELFF; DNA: TGTGCCAGCAGCCCAGAGGGGGCCGGCGGGGAGCTGTTTTTT
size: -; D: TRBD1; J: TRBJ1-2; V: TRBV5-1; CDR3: CASSLGQGSGYTF; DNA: TGCGCCAGCAGCCTGGGACAGGGCAGTGGCTACACCTTC
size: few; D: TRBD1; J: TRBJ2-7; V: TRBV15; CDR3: CATSEKPGQNFYEQYF; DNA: TGTGCCACCAGCGAAAAACCGGGACAGAATTTCTACGAGCAGTACTTC
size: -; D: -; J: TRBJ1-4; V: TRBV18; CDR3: CASSLDSIGEKLFF; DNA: TGTGCCAGCTCACTTGACAGTATAGGGGAAAAACTGTTTTTT
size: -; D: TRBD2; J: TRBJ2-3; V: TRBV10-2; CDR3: CASNRDYTDTQYF; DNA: TGCGCCAGCAACCGGGACTATACAGATACGCAGTATTTT
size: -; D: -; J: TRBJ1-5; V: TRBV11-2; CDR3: CASSFRGGLNQPQHF; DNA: TGTGCCAGCAGCTTCCGAGGGGGGCTCAATCAGCCCCAGCATTTT
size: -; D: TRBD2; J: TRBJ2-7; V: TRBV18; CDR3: CASSRTEREGREQYF; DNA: TGTGCCAGCTCACGAACTGAGCGGGAGGGGCGCGAGCAGTACTTC
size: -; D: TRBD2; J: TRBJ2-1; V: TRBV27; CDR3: CASSLFILAGTGNEQFF; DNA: TGTGCCAGCAGTTTATTTATCCTAGCGGGAACTGGCAATGAGCAGTTCTTC
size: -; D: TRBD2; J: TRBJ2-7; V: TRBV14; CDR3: CASRTSGSYEQYF; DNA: TGTGCCAGCAGGACTAGCGGTTCCTACGAGCAGTACTTC
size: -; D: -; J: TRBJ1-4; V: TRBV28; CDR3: CASSSYTPTDFATNEKLFF; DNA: TGTGCCAGCAGTTCCTACACGCCGACAGACTTTGCAACTAATGAAAAACTGTTTTTT
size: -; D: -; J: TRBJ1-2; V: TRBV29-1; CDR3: CSVPDSPFYGYTF; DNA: TGCAGCGTTCCCGACTCCCCTTTCTATGGCTACACCTTC